This T cell receptor (beta chain) was documented in a study of T cells in Graves' hyperthyroidism and ophthalmopathy (dated 2019 in TCRdb). Regarding the study in general: Peripheral blood samples were taken at initial diagnosis, before any treatment was given. In addition, the study compared T-cell repertoires in thyroid tissue and in blood from roughly 6 Graves' hyperthyroidism patients. TCR Vbeta CDR3 sequencing of approximately 140 peripheral blood samples (43 ophthalmopathy, about 74 hyperthyroidism and approximately 17 progressor patients) is reported in the paper. The roughly 91 discovery patients were randomly divided into training and test sets at a 7:3 ratio. Whether ophthalmopathy could be predicted prospectively was tested in an independent validation cohort made up of about 18 hyperthyroidism patients plus 17 patients who later progressed to ophthalmopathy. Following sampling, methimazole starting at 30 mg daily was given to hyperthyroidism patients, and high-dose intravenous methylprednisolone was given to ophthalmopathy patients. To identify distinguishing TCR V-J signatures, a discovery cohort of 90 to 100 patients was used, comprising 43 with Graves' ophthalmopathy and approximately 57 with stable Graves' hyperthyroidism.

From the cysteine through the phenylalanine, the CDR3 covers 14 amino acids. This entry keeps only the CDR3 DNA: 42 bases, framed from base 1. Germline trimming: 8 bases from V, 2 bases from J; junction bases outside gene matches: 8. The TCR beta CDR3 regions were amplified from RNA transcripts. A first-round RT-PCR of the TCR CDR3 used the HTBI primer set with the Qiagen OneStep RT-PCR kit. The libraries were constructed in a second round of multiplex PCR and then size-selected and purified. Paired-end sequencing of the libraries was performed with 100 bp reads on an Illumina HiSeq2000. Per the authors' processing: SOAPnuke was used to process the raw data, throwing out any read that contained adapters or uncalled bases, had a mean Phred below 15, or lacked an exact constant-primer or identifier match. COPE v1.2.5 was used to merge the high-quality paired reads, and each unique nucleotide sequence was defined as a clonotype. Clonotypes were aligned to IMGT TRBV, TRBD and TRBJ reference segments using MiTCR v1.1. Analysis was restricted to V-J combinations with a frequency above 0.0001, which covered roughly 99% of repertoires. The TCS score was defined as the ratio of F50 (clonal expansion) to E x V (chaos), calculated using BLOSUM62-based TCRdist between CDR3 peptides within each V-J. Welch's t-statistics and random forest reduced 450 to 600 V-J features to roughly 13, which were used in a naive Bayes classifier (R e1071). Thyroid-blood repertoire similarity was quantified with the Morisita-Horn index. Through fastp at Q25 and MiXCR, TCRdb rebuilt clones from the public reads, retaining in-frame beta chains. Rows are unified per CDR3 protein, each entry keeping the most common DNA and genes. V and J calls and clone size were set by TCRdb, not the authors. The sample table records around 800,000 distinct CDR3 sequences; 38% of these occur just once. The ten largest clones capture more than 7% of the sample.

Here is what the overall study found, with its caveats: In validation, progression to ophthalmopathy was predicted by the model with about 70% sensitivity and approximately 78% specificity, a median of around 6.5 months before onset. No statistical method was used to set the sample size in advance, and investigators knew the group allocation. Most expanded thyroid clonotypes (frequency above 0.001) were also detected in blood, a finding suggesting that blood repertoires may reflect thyroid immune responses. In cross-validation, a model built on a 13 V-J signature told ophthalmopathy apart from stable hyperthyroidism with approximately 90% sensitivity and around 81% specificity, and in testing the same model reached 80%/75%.

This clonotype was recorded at least ten times. Its antigen remains unidentified. There are no base qualities to consult, and no much larger clone falls within one base. Graves' hyperthyroidism was defined as stable when no progression to ophthalmopathy occurred over 18 months of follow-up. Hyperthyroidism patients were aged 18 to 65 years and newly diagnosed, with disease duration of less than 2 months. The study excluded patients with uncontrolled infections, other autoimmune diseases, pregnancy or lactation. Diagnoses relied on clinical symptoms, serum thyroxine and TRAb, thyroid ultrasound and orbital computed tomography. Ficoll-Paque density gradient centrifugation was used to isolate PBMCs from 9.5 to 10 ml of fresh peripheral blood. Total RNA was extracted using Trizol reagent, and RNA quality was assessed on an Agilent 2100 Bioanalyzer.

The chain joins TRBV12-3 or TRBV12-4 to TRBJ2-5, with 7 bases aligning to TRBD1. This TCR derives from a man aged 18-30 years with Graves' hyperthyroidism. Sequencing was carried out using blood. This receptor has the CDR3 CASSDRVTQETQYF. The DNA sequence is TGTGCCAGCTCTGACAGGGTTACACAAGAGACCCAGTACTTC.